The entry below describes one T cell receptor beta chain. The target of this receptor is not known. No base-level quality is on record; no much larger clone is a single base apart. The data were obtained in a study of identical twins (TCRdb year 2016). With regard to the full study: The study deep-sequenced TCR alpha and beta repertoires from monozygotic twins, unrelated adults of various ages and cord blood to test whether fetal clonotypes persist. To rule out contamination, replicate twin experiments were performed at different times with different library preparation protocols.

The protocol used for the library was 5' RACE. The instrument was an Illumina HiSeq 2000. Template switching introduced a universal primer binding site; the final cDNA contained a unique molecular identifier, enabling accurate counting of TCR cDNA molecules. First-strand cDNA for TCR alpha and beta chains was synthesized from specific primers in the conserved constant-segment region. To control for contamination, each cDNA library was double barcoded with a SMART-Mk sample barcode plus Illumina barcodes. TruSeq adapter sequences and Illumina sample barcodes were added in two successive PCR steps. The TCR alpha and beta cDNA libraries were sequenced on the Illumina HiSeq platform using custom primers. The published analysis was carried out like this. Unique molecular identifiers were extracted from raw reads with MiGEC, and CDR3 positions were determined with MiXCR. For each individual, recombination models were inferred using an EM algorithm with the repgenHMM and IGoR tools. The tcR package in R was used for shared clonotype analysis, with sharing normalized by the product of cloneset sizes. To study raw recombination free of thymic and clonal selection effects, out-of-frame nonproductive sequences were analyzed. The raw public data were reprocessed by TCRdb itself: fastp quality trimming at Q25, MiXCR clonotype calling, in-frame beta chains only. All rows with the same CDR3 protein become a single entry with the most common DNA and genes. None of the V and J calls come from the authors' own analysis; TCRdb made them. The sample has under 350,000 distinct CDR3 sequences on record, over 8.5% of them singletons. The ten largest account for roughly 7% of the sample.

Points the paper makes about the study in general: Excess twin sharing in beta out-of-frame sequences was weaker because fewer shared sequences lowered the signal-to-noise ratio. Out-of-frame TCR alpha sequences shared between twins showed an excess of low generation-probability sequences compared with coincidental sharing between unrelated individuals. Zero-insertion analyses could be partly confounded by invariant T cells such as MAIT and iNKT, although diverse VJ usage argued against such confounding for most clonotypes. Abundant cord blood beta clonotypes had fewer insertions, young adult naive repertoires showed a similar but weaker trend, and memory repertoires showed no such trend. Because the same donors could not be followed over many years, the conclusions depended on cross-sectional statistical analysis. Recombination models systematically underestimated out-of-frame TCR alpha sharing in monozygotic twins but agreed with sharing between unrelated individuals.

All donors were healthy Caucasians. Three pairs of female monozygotic twins, all aged roughly 18 to 30 years, made up the twin cohort. Positive isolation kits from Invitrogen were used to isolate the CD4+ and CD8+ T cell populations. A further study also used this sample, focusing on yellow fever vaccine responses in identical twins. The second study's paper adds: According to the authors, in identical twins the way T cells responded to vaccination appeared partly convergent and partly personalized. The study precisely tracked vaccine-responding T cell clones in identical twins.

Material for sequencing was CD8+ T cells sorted from blood. This clonotype originated in a woman aged 18-29 years in good health.

The base sequence is TGCAGTGCTCTTAGCGGGGGCGGGTACGGGGAGCTGTTTTTT. Translation gives CSALSGGGYGELFF. The chain couples TRBV20-1 to TRBJ2-2; 9 bases in between match TRBD2. At the junction V is shortened by 5 bases and J by 7 bases; bases outside the gene matches: 8. The germline V gene (reference sequence) specifies DFQATT as CDR1 and SNEGSKA as CDR2. Its CDR3 holds 14 amino acids, cysteine through phenylalanine. Kept here is only the CDR3 DNA, which spans 42 bases and is read in frame from base 1.